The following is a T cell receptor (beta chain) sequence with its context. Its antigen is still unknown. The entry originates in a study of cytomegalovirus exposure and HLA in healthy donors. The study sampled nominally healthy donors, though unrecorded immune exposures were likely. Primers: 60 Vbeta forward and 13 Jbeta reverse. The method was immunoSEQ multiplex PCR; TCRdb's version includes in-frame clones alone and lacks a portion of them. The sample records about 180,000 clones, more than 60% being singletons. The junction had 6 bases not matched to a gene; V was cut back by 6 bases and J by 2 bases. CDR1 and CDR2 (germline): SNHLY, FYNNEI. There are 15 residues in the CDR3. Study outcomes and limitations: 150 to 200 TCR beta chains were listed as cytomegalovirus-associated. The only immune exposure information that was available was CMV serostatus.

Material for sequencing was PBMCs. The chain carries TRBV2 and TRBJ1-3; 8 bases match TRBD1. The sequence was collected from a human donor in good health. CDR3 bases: TGTGCCAGCAGGAGGGACAGGTCGACTGGAAACACCATATATTTT. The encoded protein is CASRRDRSTGNTIYF.